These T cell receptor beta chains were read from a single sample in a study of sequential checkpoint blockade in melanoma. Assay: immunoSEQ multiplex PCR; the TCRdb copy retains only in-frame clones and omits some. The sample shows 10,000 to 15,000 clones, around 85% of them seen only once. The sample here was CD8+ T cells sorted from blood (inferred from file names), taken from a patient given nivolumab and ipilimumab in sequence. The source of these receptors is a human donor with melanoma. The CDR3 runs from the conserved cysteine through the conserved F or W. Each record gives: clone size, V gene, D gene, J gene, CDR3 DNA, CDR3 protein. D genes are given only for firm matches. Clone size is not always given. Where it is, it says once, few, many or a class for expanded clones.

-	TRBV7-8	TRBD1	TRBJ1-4	TGTGCCAGCAGCTCCGGGACAGGGACTGAAAAACTGTTTTTT	CASSSGTGTEKLFF
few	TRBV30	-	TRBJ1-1	TGTGCCTCCCGACTGATAAACACTGAAGCTTTCTTT	CASRLINTEAFF
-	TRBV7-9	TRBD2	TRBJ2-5	TGTGCCAGCAGCCGGGGGAGCGGGGGGTACCAAGAGACCCAGTACTTC	CASSRGSGGYQETQYF
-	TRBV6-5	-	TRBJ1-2	TGTGCCAGCAGTTACGAACAGGGTAAGAATAACTATGGCTACACCTTC	CASSYEQGKNNYGYTF
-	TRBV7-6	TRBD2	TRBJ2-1	TGTGCCAGCAGCTTAGGGACTAGCGGGGGGGCTGCCAATGAGCAGTTCTTC	CASSLGTSGGAANEQFF
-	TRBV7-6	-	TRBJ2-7	TGTGCCAGCAGCCAAAACGGGGGGCTGGACGAGCAGTACTTC	CASSQNGGLDEQYF
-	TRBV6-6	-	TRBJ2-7	TGTGCCAGCCGGATCGGGAAGTACGAGCAGTACTTC	CASRIGKYEQYF
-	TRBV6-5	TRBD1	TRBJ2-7	TGTGCCAGCAGAGGGGACAGGGGGAGGTCCTACGAGCAGTACTTC	CASRGDRGRSYEQYF
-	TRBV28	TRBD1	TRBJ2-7	TGTGCCAGCAGTCGACAGGGCTACGAGCAGTACTTC	CASSRQGYEQYF
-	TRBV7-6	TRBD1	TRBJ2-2	TGTGCCAGCAGCCTAGGACAGGGGGCGGACTATTTGGTACCCGGGGAGCTGTTTTTT	CASSLGQGADYLVPGELFF
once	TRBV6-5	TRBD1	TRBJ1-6	TGTGCCAGCAGATACCTGGGACAGGGAAATTCACCCCTCCACTTT	CASRYLGQGNSPLHF
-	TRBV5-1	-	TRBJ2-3	TGCGCCAGCAGTCGGGTTGGGACACTTAGCACAGATACGCAGTATTTT	CASSRVGTLSTDTQYF
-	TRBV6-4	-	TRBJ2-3	TGTGCCAGCAGTGAGCGGGGCACAGATACGCAGTATTTT	CASSERGTDTQYF
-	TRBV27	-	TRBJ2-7	TGTGCCAGCAAAATCCAAGTTACAGATTACGAGCAGTACTTC	CASKIQVTDYEQYF
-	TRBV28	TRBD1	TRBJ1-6	TGTGCCAGCAGTTGGACAGGGGGCCATGGTTCACCCCTCCACTTT	CASSWTGGHGSPLHF
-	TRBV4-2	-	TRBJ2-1	TGTGCCAGCAGCCAAGACGAGGGTCAAGGAGATCGTGAGCAGTTCTTC	CASSQDEGQGDREQFF
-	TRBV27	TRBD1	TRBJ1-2	TGTGCCAGCAGTTTTAGACAGGGGGCTAACTATGGCTACACCTTC	CASSFRQGANYGYTF
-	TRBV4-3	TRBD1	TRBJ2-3	TGCGCCAGCAGCCAGACCGGGACAGGGGTCACAGATACGCAGTATTTT	CASSQTGTGVTDTQYF
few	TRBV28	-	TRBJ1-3	TGTGCCAGCAGTCCCCCGGACAGTACCAGCTCTGGAAACACCATATATTTT	CASSPPDSTSSGNTIYF
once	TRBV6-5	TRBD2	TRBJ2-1	TGTGCCAGCAGAACTAGCGGGGGAGCCTACAATGAGCAGTTCTTC	CASRTSGGAYNEQFF
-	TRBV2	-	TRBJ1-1	TGTGCCAGCACTGACAGCGTACTCCTCAAGAACACTGAAGCTTTCTTT	CASTDSVLLKNTEAFF
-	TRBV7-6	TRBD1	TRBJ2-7	TGTGCCAGCAGCTTATTCCGGGACAGGGAACCCTACGAGCAGTACTTC	CASSLFRDREPYEQYF
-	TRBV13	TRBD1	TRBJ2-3	TGTGCCAGCAGCACGCTACAGGGGGCGGAGACAGATACGCAGTATTTT	CASSTLQGAETDTQYF
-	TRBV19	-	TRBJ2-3	TGTGCCAGTAGTACCCGGGACTCTAGCACAGATACGCAGTATTTT	CASSTRDSSTDTQYF
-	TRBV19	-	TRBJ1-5	TGTGCCAGTAGTAGCCCGGGACAAGGACTCAATCAGCCCCAGCATTTT	CASSSPGQGLNQPQHF
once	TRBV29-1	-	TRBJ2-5	TGCAGCGTTGTAGTCGAAGAGACCCAGTACTTC	CSVVVEETQYF
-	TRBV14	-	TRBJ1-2	TGTGCCAGCAGCCCCAGCGCGGGCGGCGTTAACTATGGCTACACCTTC	CASSPSAGGVNYGYTF
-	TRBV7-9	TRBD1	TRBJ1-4	TGTGCCAGCAGCTTAGGAGGGACAGGGAATGAAAAACTGTTTTTT	CASSLGGTGNEKLFF
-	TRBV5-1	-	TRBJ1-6	TGCGCCAGCAGCTTGGGGCAGGGATTCTATAATTCACCCCTCCACTTT	CASSLGQGFYNSPLHF
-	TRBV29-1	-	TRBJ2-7	TGCAGCGCCGGTGAGGGTCGCTCCTACGAGCAGTACTTC	CSAGEGRSYEQYF
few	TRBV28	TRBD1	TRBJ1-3	TGTGCCAGCAGTCCAGGGGGATACACCATATATTTT	CASSPGGYTIYF
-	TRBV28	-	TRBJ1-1	TGTGCCAGCAGTTTGGGACAGAACACTGAAGCTTTCTTT	CASSLGQNTEAFF
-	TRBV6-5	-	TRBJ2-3	TGTGCCAGCAGTTACTCAGGCGGGGGCACAGATACGCAGTATTTT	CASSYSGGGTDTQYF
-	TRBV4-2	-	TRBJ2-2	TGTGCCAGCAGCCAAGATGGGGGCCTCCGACCCGGGGAGCTGTTTTTT	CASSQDGGLRPGELFF
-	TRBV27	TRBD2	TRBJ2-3	TGTGCCAGCAGTTTAGCAGCGGGGGGAACAGATACGCAGTATTTT	CASSLAAGGTDTQYF
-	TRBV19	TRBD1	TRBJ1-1	TGTGCCAGTAGTATAGCTGACAGGGTGAACACTGAAGCTTTCTTT	CASSIADRVNTEAFF
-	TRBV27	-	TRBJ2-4	TGTGCCAGCAGTTACAGGGGGGGCGAAATCTTAAACATTCAGTACTTC	CASSYRGGEILNIQYF
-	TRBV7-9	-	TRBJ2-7	TGTGCCAGCAGCCCCACGGGACTGAACTACGAGCAGTACTTC	CASSPTGLNYEQYF
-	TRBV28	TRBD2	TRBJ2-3	TGTGCCAGCAGTGACCGGGGGACTAGATATACAGATACGCAGTATTTT	CASSDRGTRYTDTQYF
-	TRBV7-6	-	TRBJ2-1	TGTGCCAGCAGCTTAGAGGGGCTTGGTGGACGCGAGCAGTTCTTC	CASSLEGLGGREQFF
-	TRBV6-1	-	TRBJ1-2	TGTGCCAGCAGTCCCCGGACAGCTAACTATGGCTACACCTTC	CASSPRTANYGYTF
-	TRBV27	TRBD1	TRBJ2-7	TGTGCCAGCAGTTTATCGAGACAGGGGCCAGTCTACGAGCAGTACTTC	CASSLSRQGPVYEQYF
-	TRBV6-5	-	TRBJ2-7	TGTGCCAGCAGTGGGGAACAGGGTATGAACGAGCAGTACTTC	CASSGEQGMNEQYF
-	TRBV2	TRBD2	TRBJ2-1	TGTGCCAGCACCCGGGACTATTACAATGAGCAGTTCTTC	CASTRDYYNEQFF
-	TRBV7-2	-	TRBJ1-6	TGTGCCAGCAGCCGTGAGCGTTCACCCCTCCACTTT	CASSRERSPLHF
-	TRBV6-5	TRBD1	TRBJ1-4	TGTGCCAGCAGTTATACAGGGGATTGGGAAAAACTGTTTTTT	CASSYTGDWEKLFF
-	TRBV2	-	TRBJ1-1	TGTGCCAGCCCCTTTCCCGGGATATCCACTGAAGCTTTCTTT	CASPFPGISTEAFF
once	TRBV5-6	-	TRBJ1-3	TGTGCCAGCAGCCACCCGGCGGGTGGGGACTTCTCTGGAAACACCATATATTTT	CASSHPAGGDFSGNTIYF
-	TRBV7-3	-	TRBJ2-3	TGTGCCAGCAGTCCCGACTCGTATACGCAGTATTTT	CASSPDSYTQYF
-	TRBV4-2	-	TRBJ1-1	TGTGCCAGCAGCCAAGCCTACGGGGTCATGAACACTGAAGCTTTCTTT	CASSQAYGVMNTEAFF
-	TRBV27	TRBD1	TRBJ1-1	TGTGCCAGCAGCGTCCGACAGGGGAACACTGAAGCTTTCTTT	CASSVRQGNTEAFF
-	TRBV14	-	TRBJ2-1	TGTGCCAGCAGCACTCCAGGATGGGACAATGAGCAGTTCTTC	CASSTPGWDNEQFF
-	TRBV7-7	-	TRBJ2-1	TGTGCTAGCAGCTTAGGGTGGGGGCCTTACAATGAGCAGTTCTTC	CASSLGWGPYNEQFF
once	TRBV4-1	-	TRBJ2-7	TGCGCCAGCAGCCCGGGACTCATCGACGAGCAGTACTTC	CASSPGLIDEQYF